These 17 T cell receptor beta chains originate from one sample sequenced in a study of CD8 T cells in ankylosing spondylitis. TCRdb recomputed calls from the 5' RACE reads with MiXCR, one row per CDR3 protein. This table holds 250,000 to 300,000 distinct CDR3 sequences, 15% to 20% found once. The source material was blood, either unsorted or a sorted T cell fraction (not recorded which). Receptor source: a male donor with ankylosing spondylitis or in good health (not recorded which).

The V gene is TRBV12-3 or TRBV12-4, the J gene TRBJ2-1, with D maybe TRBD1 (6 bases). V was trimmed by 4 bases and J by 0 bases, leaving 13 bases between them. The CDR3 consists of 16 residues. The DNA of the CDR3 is TGTGCCAGCAGTTACTCCCAGGGGCGCTCCTACAATGAGCAGTTCTTC. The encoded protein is CASSYSQGRSYNEQFF.

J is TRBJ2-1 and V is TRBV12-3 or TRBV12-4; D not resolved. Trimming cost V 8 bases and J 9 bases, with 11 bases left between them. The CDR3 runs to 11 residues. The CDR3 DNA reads TGTGCCAGCCTGTTAAGAGGTGAGCAGTTCTTC. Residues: CASLLRGEQFF.

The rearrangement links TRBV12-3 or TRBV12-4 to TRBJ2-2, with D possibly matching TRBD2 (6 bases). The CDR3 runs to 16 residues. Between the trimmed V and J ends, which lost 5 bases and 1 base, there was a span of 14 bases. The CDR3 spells CASSAYPSVNTGELFF. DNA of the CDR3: TGTGCCAGCAGTGCGTACCCTAGCGTGAACACCGGGGAGCTGTTTTTT.

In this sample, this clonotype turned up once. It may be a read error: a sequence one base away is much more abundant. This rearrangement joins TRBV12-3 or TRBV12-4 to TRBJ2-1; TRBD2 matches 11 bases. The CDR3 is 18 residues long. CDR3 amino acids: CTSSLRLAGGNGYNEQFF. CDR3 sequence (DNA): TGTACCAGCAGTTTACGGCTAGCGGGGGGAAATGGCTACAATGAGCAGTTCTTC.

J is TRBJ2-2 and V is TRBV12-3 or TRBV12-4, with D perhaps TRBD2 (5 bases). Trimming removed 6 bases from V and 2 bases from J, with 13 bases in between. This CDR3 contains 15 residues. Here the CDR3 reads CASSFTSPNTGELFF. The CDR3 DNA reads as TGTGCCAGCAGCTTCACTAGTCCCAACACCGGGGAGCTGTTTTTT.

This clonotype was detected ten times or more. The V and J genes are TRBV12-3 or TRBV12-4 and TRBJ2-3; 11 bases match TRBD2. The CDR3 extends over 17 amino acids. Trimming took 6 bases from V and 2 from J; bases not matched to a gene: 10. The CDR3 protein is CASRDSDSGGDTDTQYF. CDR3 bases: TGTGCCAGCAGGGATTCCGATAGCGGGGGGGACACAGATACGCAGTATTTT.

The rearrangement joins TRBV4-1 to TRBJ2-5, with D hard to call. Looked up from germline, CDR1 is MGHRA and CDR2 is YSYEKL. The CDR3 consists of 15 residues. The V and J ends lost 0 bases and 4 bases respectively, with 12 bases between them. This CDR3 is CASSQEKGFTETQYF. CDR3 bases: TGCGCCAGCAGCCAAGAGAAGGGATTCACAGAGACCCAGTACTTC.

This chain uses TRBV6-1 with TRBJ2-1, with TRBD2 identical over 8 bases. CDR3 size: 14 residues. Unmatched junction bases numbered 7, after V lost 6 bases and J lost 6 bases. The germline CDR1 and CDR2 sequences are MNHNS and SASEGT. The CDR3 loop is CASRHAGTSNEQFF. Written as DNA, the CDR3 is TGTGCCAGCAGACACGCCGGGACTAGCAATGAGCAGTTCTTC.

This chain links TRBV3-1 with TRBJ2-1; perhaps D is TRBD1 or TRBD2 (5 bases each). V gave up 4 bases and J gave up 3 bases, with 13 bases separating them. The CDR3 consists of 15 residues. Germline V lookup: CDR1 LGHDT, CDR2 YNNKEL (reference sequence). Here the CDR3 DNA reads TGTGCCAGCAGCCTGGGACCGACGAGCTACAATGAGCAGTTCTTC. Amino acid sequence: CASSLGPTSYNEQFF.

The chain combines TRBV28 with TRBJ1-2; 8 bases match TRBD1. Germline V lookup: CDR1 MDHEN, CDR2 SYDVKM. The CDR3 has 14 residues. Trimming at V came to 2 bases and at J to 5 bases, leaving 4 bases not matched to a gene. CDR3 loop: CASSLPTGGYGYTF. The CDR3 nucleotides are TGTGCCAGCAGTTTACCCACAGGGGGATATGGCTACACCTTC.

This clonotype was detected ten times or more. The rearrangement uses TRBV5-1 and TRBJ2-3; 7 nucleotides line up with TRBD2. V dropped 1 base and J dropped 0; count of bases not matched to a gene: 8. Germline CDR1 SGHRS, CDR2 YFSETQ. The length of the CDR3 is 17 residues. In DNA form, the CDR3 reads TGCGCCAGCAGCTTGTTTTCTAGCGGCTCTAGCACAGATACGCAGTATTTT. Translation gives CASSLFSSGSSTDTQYF.

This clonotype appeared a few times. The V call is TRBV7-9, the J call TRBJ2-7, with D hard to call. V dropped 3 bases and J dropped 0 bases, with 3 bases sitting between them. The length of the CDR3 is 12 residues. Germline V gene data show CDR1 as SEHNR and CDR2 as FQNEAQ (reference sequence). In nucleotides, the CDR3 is TGTGCCAGCAGCTTCAGCTCCTACGAGCAGTACGTC. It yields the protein CASSFSSYEQYV.

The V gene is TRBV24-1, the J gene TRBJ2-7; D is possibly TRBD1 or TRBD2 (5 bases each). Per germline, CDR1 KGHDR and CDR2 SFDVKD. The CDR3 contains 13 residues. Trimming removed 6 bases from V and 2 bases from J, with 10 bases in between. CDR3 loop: CATSTGATYEQYV. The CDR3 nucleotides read TGTGCCACCAGTACCGGGGCCACCTACGAGCAGTACGTC.

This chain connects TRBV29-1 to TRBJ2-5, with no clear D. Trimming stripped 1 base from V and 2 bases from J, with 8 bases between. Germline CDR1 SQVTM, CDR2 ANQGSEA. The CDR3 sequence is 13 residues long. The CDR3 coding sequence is TGCAGCGTTGAAGCGTCCGGGCAAGAGACCCAGTACTTC. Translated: CSVEASGQETQYF.

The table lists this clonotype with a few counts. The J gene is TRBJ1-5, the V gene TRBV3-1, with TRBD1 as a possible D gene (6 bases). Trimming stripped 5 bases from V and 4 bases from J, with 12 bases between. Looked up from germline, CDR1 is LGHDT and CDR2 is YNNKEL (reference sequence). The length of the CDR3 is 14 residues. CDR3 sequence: CASSSGVANQPQHF. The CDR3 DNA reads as TGTGCCAGCAGCTCAGGGGTAGCAAATCAGCCCCAGCATTTT.

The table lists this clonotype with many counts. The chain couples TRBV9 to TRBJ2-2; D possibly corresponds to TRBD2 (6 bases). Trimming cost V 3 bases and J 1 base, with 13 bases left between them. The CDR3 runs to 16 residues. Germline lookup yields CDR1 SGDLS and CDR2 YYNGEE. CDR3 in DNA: TGTGCCAGCAGCGATCCTAGCGCCCTGAACACCGGGGAGCTGTTTTTT. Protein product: CASSDPSALNTGELFF.

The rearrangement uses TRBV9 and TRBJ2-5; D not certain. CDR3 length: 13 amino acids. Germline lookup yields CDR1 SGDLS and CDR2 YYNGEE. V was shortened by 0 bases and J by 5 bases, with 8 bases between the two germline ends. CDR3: CASSVATGETQYF. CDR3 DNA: TGTGCCAGCAGCGTAGCTACGGGTGAGACCCAGTACTTC.